The next 32 T cell receptor beta chains were all read from a single sample in a study of identical twins' blood T cells. MiXCR was run by TCRdb on the 5' RACE reads, yielding one entry per CDR3 protein. Of roughly 340,000 distinct CDR3 sequences in the sample, over 25% are singletons; the top ten hold 5.5% to 7%. Source material: PBMCs. The source of these receptors is a woman aged 18 to 55 in good health.

This clonotype was counted only a few times. The chain recombines TRBV6-5 with TRBJ1-3; possible D gene TRBD1, 5 bases. The CDR3 loop spans 14 amino acids. Trimming left V 6 bases short and J 1 base short, with 10 bases between. Germline V gene lookup returns CDR1 MNHEY and CDR2 SVGAGI. CDR3 nucleotide sequence: TGTGCCAGCAGAATGACAGTTTCTGGAAACACCATATATTTT. The encoded protein is CASRMTVSGNTIYF.

Only a few counts were recorded for this clonotype. The V and J genes are TRBV11-2 and TRBJ2-1; the D is unclear. Trimming cost V 5 bases and J 4 bases, with 6 bases left between them. The V gene's germline CDR1 is SGHAT and CDR2 FQNNGV. The CDR3 is 12 residues long. In nucleotides, the CDR3 is TGTGCCAGCAGCATCTCTTACAATGAGCAGTTCTTC. Protein sequence: CASSISYNEQFF.

This clonotype was detected a few times. The chain joins TRBV12-3 or TRBV12-4 to TRBJ1-5; 8 positions agree with TRBD1. The ends lost 6 bases at V and 1 base at J; junction bases unmatched: 5. The CDR3 length is 15 residues. This CDR3 is CASSPQGASNQPQHF. The CDR3, as DNA: TGTGCCAGCAGCCCCCAGGGGGCAAGCAATCAGCCCCAGCATTTT.

J is TRBJ2-7 and V is TRBV6-2 or TRBV6-3; D not certain. V gave up 6 bases and J gave up 2 bases, with 8 bases separating them. Germline loops: CDR1 MNHEY, CDR2 SVGEGT. This CDR3 is 12 amino acids long. Here the CDR3 DNA reads TGTGCCAGCAGCGTAGGTACCTACGAGCAGTACTTC. Amino acids: CASSVGTYEQYF.

V is TRBV19 and J is TRBJ1-5; TRBD1 is a possible D gene (5 bases). Looked up from germline, CDR1 is LNHDA and CDR2 is SQIVND (reference sequence). The length of the CDR3 is 12 residues. V lost 10 bases to trimming and J lost 5 bases, with 12 bases between them. Here the CDR3 DNA reads TGTGCCACCGGGGCCCGGGATCAGCCCCAGCATTTT. Protein sequence: CATGARDQPQHF.

The table lists this clonotype with a few counts. The rearrangement joins TRBV4-3 to TRBJ1-2; D is perhaps TRBD1 (5 bases). This CDR3 spans 15 amino acids. The germline gives CDR1 LGHNA, CDR2 YSLEER. Trimming removed 4 bases at V and 2 bases at J, with 14 bases between. The CDR3 coding sequence is TGCGCCAGCAGCCCGGGGAGGGGTCTCAACTATGGCTACACCTTC. It yields the protein CASSPGRGLNYGYTF.

CDR3 amino acids: CSATDRRETQYF. CDR3 sequence (DNA): TGCAGTGCAACGGACAGAAGAGAGACCCAGTACTTC. The J gene is TRBJ2-5, the V gene TRBV20-1; D possibly corresponds to TRBD1 (6 bases). This CDR3 spans 12 amino acids. Per the germline V gene, CDR1 is DFQATT and CDR2 is SNEGSKA (reference sequence). The germline V and J ends were trimmed by 6 bases and 4 bases, with 12 bases remaining between them.

The chain joins TRBV12-3 or TRBV12-4 to TRBJ1-5; D is perhaps TRBD1 (6 bases). Trimming took off 4 bases at V and 4 bases at J, with 11 bases between the two ends. This CDR3 contains 14 residues. CDR3 residues: CASSSLQGNQPQHF. DNA of the CDR3: TGTGCCAGCAGTTCCCTACAGGGTAATCAGCCCCAGCATTTT.

The V and J genes are TRBV25-1 and TRBJ2-1; 7 bases line up with TRBD2. With V trimmed by 8 bases and J by 2 bases, 6 bases remained unmatched. Germline V gene lookup returns CDR1 MGHDK and CDR2 SYGVNS. The CDR3 is 14 amino acids. Written as DNA, the CDR3 is TGTGCCAGCGGGGACTATCAAACCTACAATGAGCAGTTCTTC. Its protein is CASGDYQTYNEQFF.

This clonotype was observed a handful of times. The rearrangement links TRBV28 to TRBJ2-1; D tentatively reads TRBD1 or TRBD2 (5 bases each). The CDR3 loop spans 14 amino acids. CDR1 and CDR2 from the germline V gene are MDHEN and SYDVKM. Between the trimmed V and J ends, which lost 5 bases and 10 bases, there was a span of 18 bases. Here the CDR3 reads CASSTGPLESEQFF. CDR3 sequence (DNA): TGTGCCAGCAGTACGGGACCCCTCGAATCGGAGCAGTTCTTC.

This clonotype showed up just a few times. The genes are TRBV5-1 and TRBJ1-1; D gene ambiguous. Germline V gene data show CDR1 as SGHRS and CDR2 as YFSETQ. The V end lost 0 bases, the J end lost 7 bases, and 10 bases lay between the germline ends. This CDR3 region has 13 residues. CDR3 nucleotides: TGCGCCAGCAGCTTGGGGCCGGCCCTTGAAGCTTTCTTT. As protein: CASSLGPALEAFF.

In this sample, this clonotype turned up a few times. V gene TRBV11-2 combines with J gene TRBJ2-7, with D possibly being TRBD1 or TRBD2 (5 bases each). The length of the CDR3 is 16 residues. Germline V CDR1 and CDR2: SGHAT, FQNNGV. The V end lost 5 bases, the J end lost 4 bases, and 21 bases lay between the germline ends. The CDR3 DNA is TGTGCCAGCAGCCCCGGGACGGTGCGAATTGAATACGAGCAGTACTTC. It encodes CASSPGTVRIEYEQYF.

This clonotype has only a few counts. The chain joins TRBV19 to TRBJ2-3, with TRBD2 as a possible D gene (6 bases). CDR3 length equals 15 residues. V dropped 6 bases and J dropped 3 bases, with 16 bases sitting between them. Germline V CDR1 and CDR2: LNHDA, SQIVND (reference sequence). The CDR3 spells CASRLEGLATDTQYF. The DNA for the CDR3 is TGTGCCAGTAGGCTGGAAGGCCTAGCGACAGATACGCAGTATTTT.

This clonotype was found many times. The J gene is TRBJ1-2, the V gene TRBV4-3; D uncertain. CDR3 length: 12 amino acids. Germline V CDR1 and CDR2: LGHNA, YSLEER. V lost 5 bases and J lost 2, with 6 bases in between. This CDR3 reads CASSRENYGYTF. The CDR3 coding sequence is TGCGCCAGCAGCAGGGAGAACTATGGCTACACCTTC.

J is TRBJ1-5 and V is TRBV20-1; tentative D call: TRBD1 (6 bases). CDR1 is DFQATT and CDR2 is SNEGSKA in the germline V gene (reference sequence). V lost 1 base and J 0 bases, leaving 13 bases between the germline ends. The CDR3 runs 16 residues. For the CDR3, the DNA is TGCAGTGCTAGAGGACAAAACAGGGTTAGCAATCAGCCCCAGCATTTT. Protein product: CSARGQNRVSNQPQHF.

The gene calls are TRBV6-1 and TRBJ1-4, with D possibly TRBD1 on 5 matching bases. This CDR3 has 13 amino acids. Germline V gene data show CDR1 as MNHNS and CDR2 as SASEGT. With 8 bases removed from V and 4 bases from J, the gap between germline ends came to 11 bases. CDR3 bases: TGTGCCAGCGTCCGACAGAGTAATGAAAAACTGTTTTTT. Its protein product is CASVRQSNEKLFF.

About this clonotype itself: Without the conserved terminal phenylalanine or tryptophan, this CDR3 likely stems from a read error. The DNA of the CDR3 is TGTGCCAGTAGTAGGAGGCTAGCGGGAAACACAGATAGGCAGTATCTT. It yields the protein CASSRRLAGNTDRQYL. The gene calls are TRBV19 and TRBJ2-3; 9 bases are a match to TRBD2. The CDR3 spans 16 residues. CDR1 LNHDA and CDR2 SQIVND come from the germline V gene (reference sequence).

This clonotype was seen repeatedly, ten times or more. V and J are TRBV12-3 or TRBV12-4 and TRBJ2-1; 10 bases fit TRBD2. V shed 3 bases and J 4 bases; nucleotides not matched to a gene: 12. CDR3 size: 18 residues. For the CDR3, the DNA is TGTGCCAGCAGTTTCGCCCTAGCGGGGGTGTCGTTATACAATGAGCAGTTCTTC. This sequence encodes CASSFALAGVSLYNEQFF.

The sample holds a few counts of this clonotype. The chain links TRBV20-1 to TRBJ2-1, with 8 bases identical to TRBD1. V shed 3 bases, J shed 9 bases, and the junction held 7 bases outside the gene matches. CDR3 length equals 13 residues. CDR1 DFQATT and CDR2 SNEGSKA come from the germline V gene (reference sequence). CDR3 residues: CSASRTGPGEQFF. CDR3 coding DNA: TGCAGTGCTAGCCGGACAGGGCCGGGTGAGCAGTTCTTC.

The chain employs TRBV3-1 and TRBJ1-1, with a weak D call TRBD1 (6 bases). The CDR3 covers 14 residues. Germline values: CDR1 LGHDT, CDR2 YNNKEL (reference sequence). The V end was cut by 4 bases, the J end by 4 bases, with 13 bases between. The CDR3 DNA is TGTGCCAGCAGCCGACTACAGGGAATCACTGAAGCTTTCTTT. Translated: CASSRLQGITEAFF.

In its sample, this clonotype was seen a few times. The chain recombines TRBV12-5 with TRBJ2-5; a possible D gene is TRBD2 (6 bases). Per germline, CDR1 LGHNT and CDR2 FRNRAP. CDR3 length: 15 residues. V was clipped by 0 bases and J by 5 bases, with 13 bases between them. The CDR3 DNA reads TGTGCTAGTGGTTTGGTAACCGGGGGTATGGAGACCCAGTACTTC. It codes for CASGLVTGGMETQYF.

The chain has TRBV7-9 and TRBJ1-1; D uncertain. Germline values: CDR1 SEHNR, CDR2 FQNEAQ (reference sequence). The CDR3 has 14 amino acids. Trimming left V 0 bases short and J 5 bases short, with 10 bases between. The CDR3 loop is CASSLAAVGTEAFF. The CDR3 nucleotides are TGTGCCAGCAGCTTAGCGGCCGTGGGGACTGAAGCTTTCTTT.

This clonotype showed up just a few times. This chain links TRBV29-1 with TRBJ1-2; possible D gene TRBD1, 5 bases. The CDR3 covers 13 residues. Germline V gene data show CDR1 as SQVTM and CDR2 as ANQGSEA. Trimming pared 3 bases from V and 7 bases from J, leaving 15 bases between. The CDR3 region is CSVEGVGDGGYTF. CDR3 DNA sequence: TGCAGCGTTGAGGGAGTAGGGGATGGTGGCTACACCTTC.

This clonotype came up a few times. The V and J genes are TRBV6-1 and TRBJ1-5; D might be TRBD1 (6 bases). Trimming removed 7 bases at V and 3 bases at J, with 13 bases between. CDR3 size: 14 residues. Germline-derived CDR1 and CDR2 are MNHNS and SASEGT. In DNA form, the CDR3 reads TGTGCCAGCAAATGGTCAGGGGTCAATCAGCCCCAGCATTTT. Protein: CASKWSGVNQPQHF.

The V and J genes are TRBV20-1 and TRBJ2-1, with TRBD1 matching 9 bases. CDR1 and CDR2 from the germline V gene are DFQATT and SNEGSKA (reference sequence). The CDR3 sequence is 15 residues long. V trimming: 2 bases; J trimming: 8 bases; junction bases outside the gene matches: 10. Here the CDR3 reads CSARPGTGMRHEQFF. CDR3 coding DNA: TGCAGTGCTAGACCCGGGACAGGGATGCGTCATGAGCAGTTCTTC.

This clonotype was seen ten or more times. The chain is built from TRBV6-6 and TRBJ1-5; no reliable D call. This CDR3 has 13 residues. V dropped 7 bases and J dropped 0 bases, with 7 bases sitting between them. Germline values: CDR1 MNHNY, CDR2 SVGAGI (reference sequence). CDR3 in DNA: TGTGCCAGCAAAGGCCATAGCAATCAGCCCCAGCATTTT. As protein: CASKGHSNQPQHF.

This clonotype was recorded at least ten times. The chain is built from TRBV12-3 or TRBV12-4 and TRBJ2-3; unclear D gene. Trimming took 2 bases from V and 2 from J, leaving 8 bases between them. The CDR3 runs to 14 residues. The CDR3 spells CASSLSTTTDTQYF. DNA for the CDR3: TGTGCCAGCAGTTTAAGTACCACCACAGATACGCAGTATTTT.

The J gene is TRBJ1-1, the V gene TRBV5-1; D not resolved. The CDR3 spans 14 residues. Germline CDR1 reads SGHRS; CDR2 reads YFSETQ. Deletions cut 0 bases from V and 1 base from J, with 7 bases between. DNA of the CDR3: TGCGCCAGCAGCTTGGTTGAGGGGAACACTGAAGCTTTCTTT. Translated: CASSLVEGNTEAFF.

This clonotype was seen only a few times. The gene calls are TRBV25-1 and TRBJ2-2; D unresolved. V was shortened by 0 bases and J by 1 base, with 3 bases between the two germline ends. The CDR3 length is 14 residues. Germline values: CDR1 MGHDK, CDR2 SYGVNS. The CDR3 reads CASSEYRNTGELFF. CDR3 sequence (DNA): TGTGCCAGCAGTGAATACAGGAACACCGGGGAGCTGTTTTTT.

This clonotype was detected a few times. The chain is built from TRBV5-1 and TRBJ1-6; D is unclear. The CDR3 spans 14 residues. Trimming shortened V by 0 bases and J by 10 bases, and 11 bases separated the two germline ends. The germline V gene encodes CDR1 SGHRS and CDR2 YFSETQ. CDR3 protein: CASSLGTQISPLHF. In DNA, the CDR3 is TGCGCCAGCAGCTTGGGGACCCAGATATCACCCCTCCACTTT.

The V and J genes are TRBV5-1 and TRBJ1-6; D unclear. Trimming stripped 4 bases from V and 9 bases from J, with 17 bases between. Germline V gene data show CDR1 as SGHRS and CDR2 as YFSETQ. CDR3 length equals 15 residues. In nucleotides, the CDR3 is TGCGCCAGCAGCCGGTGGGCGGGCGAATCTTCACCCCTCCACTTT. Amino acid sequence: CASSRWAGESSPLHF.

Remarks on this clonotype: A single base separates this from a much larger clone, so it may be a read error. V and J are TRBV29-1 and TRBJ2-5; D might be TRBD2 (6 bases). This CDR3 is built from 11 residues. The V gene lost 5 bases and the J gene lost 9 bases, with 13 bases spanning the gap. Germline V CDR1 and CDR2: SQVTM, ANQGSEA. The CDR3 loop reads CSVSLGEAQYF. The CDR3 DNA sequence: TGCAGCGTTTCCCTGGGGGAGGCCCAGTACTTC.